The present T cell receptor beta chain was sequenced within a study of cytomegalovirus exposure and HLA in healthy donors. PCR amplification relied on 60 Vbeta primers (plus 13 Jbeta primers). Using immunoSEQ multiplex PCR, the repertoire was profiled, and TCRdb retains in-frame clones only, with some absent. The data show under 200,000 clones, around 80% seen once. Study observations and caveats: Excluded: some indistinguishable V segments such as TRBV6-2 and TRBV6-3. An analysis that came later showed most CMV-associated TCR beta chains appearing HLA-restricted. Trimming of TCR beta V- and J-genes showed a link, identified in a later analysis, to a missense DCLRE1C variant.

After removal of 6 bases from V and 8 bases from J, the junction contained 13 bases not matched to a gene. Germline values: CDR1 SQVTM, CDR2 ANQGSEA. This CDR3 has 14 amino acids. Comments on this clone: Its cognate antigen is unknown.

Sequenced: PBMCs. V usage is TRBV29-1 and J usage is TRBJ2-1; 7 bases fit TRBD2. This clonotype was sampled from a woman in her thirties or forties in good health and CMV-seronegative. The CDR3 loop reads CSVTKAGFADEQFF. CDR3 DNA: TGCAGCGTAACCAAAGCGGGATTCGCCGATGAGCAGTTCTTC.